Listed here are 16 T cell receptor beta chains from one sample, sequenced in a study of metastatic and nonmetastatic thyroid tumors. No patient had received any treatment before thyroid surgery. Via MiXCR, TCRdb re-called the PCR reads. The table lists about 33,000 clones, about a sixth of them singletons. Sequences were obtained from blood. The origin of the receptors is a female donor with papillary thyroid cancer or a benign thyroid nodule (not recorded which). Some clones in this sample may be carry-over from other donors' samples.

This clone was counted ten times or more. V and J are TRBV5-6 and TRBJ2-3; 7 bases are a match to TRBD2. The CDR3 loop spans 17 amino acids. J gave up 2 bases and V 4 bases, and 13 bases lay outside the gene matches. Per germline, CDR1 SGHDT and CDR2 YYEEEE. The CDR3: CASSGRLTSGTTDTQYF. CDR3 bases: TGTGCCAGCAGCGGGAGACTTACCAGCGGGACCACAGATACGCAGTATTTT. Looking up the rest from reference TRBV5-6 and TRBJ2-3 gives the full variable domain: DAGVTQSPTHLIKTRGQQVTLRCSPKSGHDTVSWYQQALGQGPQFIFQYYEEEERQRGNFPDRFSGHQFPNYSSELNVNALLLGDSALYLCASSGRLTSGTTDTQYFGPGTRLTVL.

This clone was found many times. The DNA for the CDR3 is TGTGCCAGCAGCCAAGGTTGGAGGTTCCAGTTCTTC. It translates to CASSQGWRFQFF. V and J are TRBV3-1 and TRBJ2-1, with a weak D call TRBD2 (5 bases). The CDR3 sequence is 12 residues long. The germline V gene encodes CDR1 LGHDT and CDR2 YNNKEL (reference sequence). V lost 1 base to trimming and J lost 13 bases, with 11 bases between them.

This clone was counted many times. The chain couples TRBV10-3 to TRBJ2-7; no clear D gene. The germline V gene encodes CDR1 ENHRY and CDR2 SYGVKD. The CDR3 consists of 14 residues. Trimming shortened V by 8 bases and J by 2 bases, and 16 bases separated the two germline ends. CDR3 sequence: CAIAPGSGAYEQYF. The CDR3 DNA reads TGTGCCATCGCCCCAGGTTCTGGGGCCTACGAGCAGTACTTC.

This clone was seen ten or more times. The chain has TRBV28 and TRBJ1-4; D is perhaps TRBD1 (5 bases). CDR3 length: 15 residues. Germline CDR1 reads MDHEN; CDR2 reads SYDVKM. The V and J ends lost 6 bases and 7 bases respectively, with 18 bases between them. The DNA of the CDR3 is TGTGCCAGCAGGACCGGGACCAACTTTCGTGAAAAACTGTTTTTT. This encodes CASRTGTNFREKLFF.

The chain links TRBV20-1 to TRBJ1-5; tentative D call: TRBD1 (6 bases). CDR1 and CDR2 from the germline V gene are DFQATT and SNEGSKA (reference sequence). This CDR3 spans 17 amino acids. V lost 7 bases to trimming and J lost 2 bases, with 24 bases between them. The CDR3 spells CSDINREQGAGNQPQHF. DNA for the CDR3: TGCAGTGATATAAATAGAGAACAGGGAGCGGGCAATCAGCCCCAGCATTTT.

This clone has ten or more counts. The chain uses TRBV6-1 and TRBJ2-5, with 14 bases aligning to TRBD2. J gave up 3 bases and V 7 bases, and 4 bases lay outside the gene matches. Germline assignment: CDR1 MNHNS and CDR2 SASEGT. This CDR3 region has 15 residues. CDR3 protein: CASTRGLAGEETQYF. The CDR3 nucleotides read TGTGCCAGCACCCGGGGACTAGCGGGAGAAGAGACCCAGTACTTC.

Many counts were recorded for this clone. This chain links TRBV29-1 with TRBJ2-7; D gene ambiguous. Trimming shortened V by 4 bases and J by 0 bases, and 13 bases separated the two germline ends. The CDR3 is 14 amino acids. CDR1 is SQVTM and CDR2 is ANQGSEA in the germline V gene. The CDR3 sequence is CSVGSARSSYEQYF. DNA for the CDR3: TGCAGCGTTGGTTCGGCACGTAGCTCCTACGAGCAGTACTTC.

At least ten counts were recorded for this clone. The V gene is TRBV30, the J gene TRBJ1-2; no firm D call. Germline CDR1 and CDR2: GTSNPN and SVGIG (reference sequence). The CDR3 runs 10 residues. V was pared by 5 bases and J by 11 bases, with 12 bases between. DNA for the CDR3: TGTGCCTGGGTGCGGGCTCAGTACACCTTC. This encodes CAWVRAQYTF.

By proportion, this clone is medium-sized. This rearrangement joins TRBV7-3 to TRBJ2-1; 11 nucleotides align to TRBD2. The CDR3 has 16 residues. Germline trimming cut 5 bases from V and 7 bases from J; bases unmatched to any gene: 10. Germline V gene data show CDR1 as SGHTA and CDR2 as FQGTGA. The CDR3 nucleotides are TGTGCCAGCAGCCTCCAGACTAGCGGGATAGTAAATGAGCAGTTCTTC. It specifies CASSLQTSGIVNEQFF. Variable domain in full (rest from reference TRBV7-3 and TRBJ2-1): GAGVSQTPSNKVTEKGKYVELRCDPISGHTALYWYRQSLGQGPEFLIYFQGTGAADDSGLPNDRFFAVRPEGSVSTLKIQRTERGDSAVYLCASSLQTSGIVNEQFFGPGTRLTVL.

In its sample, this clone was seen many times. This chain connects TRBV5-1 to TRBJ2-1; tentatively, D is TRBD2 (5 bases). The germline gives CDR1 SGHRS, CDR2 YFSETQ. The CDR3 is 15 amino acids. The V gene lost 3 bases and the J gene lost 3 bases, with 13 bases spanning the gap. The CDR3: CASSSLPGSYNEQFF. Written as DNA, the CDR3 is TGCGCCAGCAGCTCTCTTCCGGGGAGCTACAATGAGCAGTTCTTC.

This clone was seen ten or more times. This chain joins TRBV30 and TRBJ1-2; D may be TRBD1 (6 bases). Germline V lookup: CDR1 GTSNPN, CDR2 SVGIG (reference sequence). The CDR3 sequence is 13 residues long. V shed 0 bases and J shed 4 bases, with 9 bases lying between them. The CDR3, as DNA: TGTGCCTGGAGTGTAACGGACAGCTATGGCTACACCTTC. It is translated as CAWSVTDSYGYTF.

In its sample, this clone was seen many times. The chain employs TRBV4-1 and TRBJ2-5; 11 bases agree with TRBD2. After removal of 5 bases from V and 3 bases from J, the junction contained 8 bases not matched to a gene. This CDR3 has 16 amino acids. CDR1 and CDR2 from the germline V gene are MGHRA and YSYEKL. The CDR3 loop reads CASSALAGVLKETQYF. Written as DNA, the CDR3 is TGCGCCAGCAGCGCACTAGCGGGGGTCCTCAAAGAGACCCAGTACTTC.

Comment on this clone: Given a much more abundant clone one base away, this may be a read error. The chain carries TRBV2 and TRBJ2-3; 12 positions agree with TRBD2. Germline V gene data show CDR1 as SNHLY and CDR2 as FYNNEI. The trim removed 6 bases at V and 3 bases at J, leaving 10 bases unmatched. The CDR3 loop spans 17 amino acids. CDR3 region: CASSRVSSGGGTDTQYF. CDR3 DNA: TGTGCCAGCAGCCGGGTATCTAGCGGGGGGGGGACAGATACGCAGTATTTT.

The chain has TRBV30 and TRBJ1-4, with D possibly being TRBD1 (5 bases). Germline assignment: CDR1 GTSNPN and CDR2 SVGIG (reference sequence). The CDR3 runs 16 residues. V was trimmed by 2 bases and J by 0 bases, leaving 13 bases between them. The CDR3 DNA follows: TGTGCCTGGAGTCGGGGCAGAGGGGCAACTAATGAAAAACTGTTTTTT. It is translated as CAWSRGRGATNEKLFF.

This sequence joins TRBV4-3 and TRBJ1-5, with D hard to call. Trimming pared 0 bases from V and 6 bases from J, leaving 9 bases between. The CDR3 length is 14 residues. Germline loops: CDR1 LGHNA, CDR2 YSLEER. The CDR3 DNA follows: TGCGCCAGCAGCCAAGACCGCTTCGGTCAGCCCCAGCATTTT. It codes for CASSQDRFGQPQHF.

This clone has at least ten counts. The chain joins TRBV5-5 to TRBJ2-7; perhaps TRBD2 as D (5 bases). V lost 2 bases, J lost 0 bases, and 9 bases lay in between. Germline V gives CDR1 SGHKS, CDR2 YYEKEE (reference sequence). The CDR3 is 14 residues long. The CDR3 nucleotides are TGTGCCAGCAGCTTCCTGGGGAGCTCCTACGAGCAGTACTTC. Protein: CASSFLGSSYEQYF. Looking up the rest from reference TRBV5-5 and TRBJ2-7 gives the full variable domain: DAGVTQSPTHLIKTRGQQVTLRCSPISGHKSVSWYQQVLGQGPQFIFQYYEKEERGRGNFPDRFSARQFPNYSSELNVNALLLGDSALYLCASSFLGSSYEQYFGPGTRLTVT.